Presented here are 27 T cell receptor beta chains from one specimen sequenced in a study of shared clonotypes between healthy human individuals. Profiling relied on immunoSEQ multiplex PCR, and the TCRdb table lists in-frame clones only, not all of them. Among roughly 700,000 clones listed, roughly 70% were seen once. Sequencing was carried out using memory CD4+ T cells sorted from blood. Subset described: CD45RA-negative fraction. The receptors shown here come from a woman in her 30s in good health.

The V and J genes are TRBV4-1 and TRBJ1-2, with 9 nucleotides matching TRBD1. Germline V lookup: CDR1 MGHRA, CDR2 YSYEKL. This CDR3 is 14 amino acids long. Trimming removed 3 bases from V and 6 bases from J; junction bases left unmatched: 5. CDR3 DNA: TGCGCCAGCAGCCATGATAGGGACAGGGATGGCTACACCTTC. Translating it yields CASSHDRDRDGYTF.

V usage is TRBV9 and J usage is TRBJ2-3; 10 bases match TRBD2. Losses at the gene ends were 7 bases for V and 5 bases for J; bases not matched to a gene: 10. This CDR3 is built from 15 residues. CDR1 and CDR2 from the germline V gene are SGDLS and YYNGEE. The CDR3 nucleotides are TGTGCCAGCTCCCCTAGCGGGAGAATTGGAGATACGCAGTATTTT. This gives the protein CASSPSGRIGDTQYF.

In this sample, this clone turned up a few times. This sequence joins TRBV19 and TRBJ1-5, with D unresolved. Germline CDR1 is LNHDA and CDR2 is SQIVND (reference sequence). V shed 5 bases and J shed 1 base, with 9 bases lying between them. The CDR3 totals 14 residues. The CDR3 loop reads CASSPSGSNQPQHF. The CDR3 nucleotides are TGTGCCAGTAGTCCCAGCGGCAGCAATCAGCCCCAGCATTTT.

This chain joins TRBV5-1 and TRBJ1-2; a weak D match, TRBD1 (6 bases). The CDR3 spans 14 residues. V was clipped by 0 bases and J by 4 bases, with 10 bases between them. The V gene's germline CDR1 is SGHRS and CDR2 YFSETQ. CDR3 sequence reads: CASSLALQGYGYTF. As DNA, the CDR3 is TGCGCCAGCAGCTTGGCTCTACAGGGCTATGGCTACACCTTC.

The chain combines TRBV9 with TRBJ1-3; D unclear. Germline CDR1 SGDLS, CDR2 YYNGEE. The germline V and J ends were trimmed by 4 bases and 5 bases, with 16 bases remaining between them. The CDR3 contains 15 residues. In DNA, the CDR3 is TGTGCCAGCAGCATCCTGGCGACGGGTCGAAACACCATATATTTT. Its translation: CASSILATGRNTIYF. The entire variable domain, with the rest obtained from reference TRBV9 and TRBJ1-3, is as follows: DSGVTQTPKHLITATGQRVTLRCSPRSGDLSVYWYQQSLDQGLQFLIQYYNGEERAKGNILERFSAQQFPDLHSELNLSSLELGDSALYFCASSILATGRNTIYFGEGSWLTVV.

V and J are TRBV28 and TRBJ1-4; D may be TRBD1 (5 bases). CDR3 length: 15 residues. The germline CDR1 and CDR2 sequences are MDHEN and SYDVKM. Trimming removed 1 base from V and 3 bases from J, with 9 bases in between. The CDR3: CASSLSLGANEKLFF. Written as DNA, the CDR3 is TGTGCCAGCAGTTTATCCCTAGGGGCTAATGAAAAACTGTTTTTT.

The CDR3, as DNA: TGTGCCAGCACCCGGGACAAGTCCACAGATACGCAGTATTTT. This gives the protein CASTRDKSTDTQYF. The chain combines TRBV7-9 with TRBJ2-3, with D perhaps TRBD1 (6 bases). With 7 bases removed from V and 2 bases from J, the gap between germline ends came to 13 bases. CDR1 and CDR2 from the germline V gene are SEHNR and FQNEAQ (reference sequence). The length of the CDR3 is 14 residues.

As concerns this clone: This same CDR3 is encoded by further DNA sequences in the sample. The chain uses TRBV9 and TRBJ2-7, with TRBD2 matching 10 bases. J was trimmed by 0 bases and V by 4 bases; bases with no gene match: 4. Germline V gene lookup returns CDR1 SGDLS and CDR2 YYNGEE. The CDR3 runs 15 residues. The CDR3 DNA follows: TGTGCCAGCAGCCCGACTAGCGGGTACTCCTACGAGCAGTACTTC. The encoded protein is CASSPTSGYSYEQYF.

The rearrangement links TRBV7-9 to TRBJ2-3; no firm D call. Trimming took off 5 bases at V and 9 bases at J, with 12 bases between the two ends. CDR3 length: 12 residues. Germline assignment: CDR1 SEHNR and CDR2 FQNEAQ (reference sequence). The CDR3 sequence is CASSPYADTQYF. The CDR3 coding sequence is TGTGCCAGCAGCCCTTATGCCGACACGCAGTATTTT.

The chain recombines TRBV5-8 with TRBJ1-2; D is unclear. CDR3 length: 12 residues. The germline gives CDR1 SGHTS, CDR2 YDEGEE. V lost 3 bases to trimming and J lost 7 bases, with 10 bases between them. CDR3 loop: CASSSRVGGYTF. CDR3 coding DNA: TGTGCCAGCAGCTCGAGGGTGGGTGGCTACACCTTC.

V usage is TRBV28 and J usage is TRBJ2-7; either TRBD1 or TRBD2 may fit D (5 bases each). CDR1 is MDHEN, CDR2 SYDVKM, per germline. The CDR3 is 13 residues long. Trimming pared 6 bases from V and 7 bases from J, leaving 16 bases between. Written as DNA, the CDR3 is TGTGCCAGCAGGCCAAGCCAGGGACGGGAGCAGTACTTC. Protein product: CASRPSQGREQYF.

The rearrangement joins TRBV15 to TRBJ1-2; the D gene is possibly TRBD1 (5 bases). This CDR3 spans 14 amino acids. Germline assignment: CDR1 LNHNV and CDR2 YYDKDF (reference sequence). V was trimmed by 0 bases and J by 8 bases, leaving 13 bases between them. CDR3 DNA sequence: TGTGCCACCAGCAGAGACCTCGGGGCGATAGGCTACACCTTC. This codes for CATSRDLGAIGYTF.

On this clone: Other nucleotide sequences from this sample produce the same CDR3. The rearrangement uses TRBV5-1 and TRBJ2-5, with D maybe TRBD1 (6 bases). V was clipped by 2 bases and J by 1 base, with 9 bases between them. In germline, CDR1 is SGHRS, CDR2 YFSETQ. The CDR3 covers 14 residues. Here the CDR3 reads CASSFGRGQETQYF. The CDR3 nucleotides are TGCGCCAGCAGCTTTGGCAGGGGCCAAGAGACCCAGTACTTC.

V gene TRBV25-1 combines with J gene TRBJ1-1; D is possibly TRBD1 (5 bases). The V end was cut by 4 bases, the J end by 4 bases, with 19 bases between. The CDR3 length is 16 residues. Germline CDR1 is MGHDK and CDR2 is SYGVNS. This chain's CDR3 is CASSGALRGEITEAFF. DNA of the CDR3: TGTGCCAGCAGTGGAGCTTTGAGGGGAGAAATCACTGAAGCTTTCTTT.

The rearrangement links TRBV6-6 to TRBJ2-7; 11 nucleotides align to TRBD1. V lost 7 bases, J lost 2 bases, and 7 bases stayed unmatched. This CDR3 has 15 residues. CDR1 is MNHNY and CDR2 is SVGAGI in the germline V gene (reference sequence). CDR3 protein: CASTQGQGETYEQYF. The CDR3 bases are TGTGCCAGCACCCAGGGACAGGGGGAGACCTACGAGCAGTACTTC.

This clone has a single count. The chain carries TRBV5-1 and TRBJ2-1, with D maybe TRBD1 (6 bases). Trimming cost V 4 bases and J 5 bases, with 13 bases left between them. Germline V gives CDR1 SGHRS, CDR2 YFSETQ. The CDR3 is made up of 14 amino acids. CDR3 protein: CASSTTGPHNEQFF. CDR3 nucleotides: TGCGCCAGCAGCACCACAGGGCCACACAATGAGCAGTTCTTC. Complete variable domain (other parts from reference TRBV5-1 and TRBJ2-1): KAGVTQTPRYLIKTRGQQVTLSCSPISGHRSVSWYQQTPGQGLQFLFEYFSETQRNKGNFPGRFSGRQFSNSRSEMNVSTLELGDSALYLCASSTTGPHNEQFFGPGTRLTVL.

J is TRBJ2-3 and V is TRBV9; 11 nucleotides align to TRBD2. CDR1 and CDR2 (germline): SGDLS, YYNGEE. The CDR3 consists of 18 residues. V was clipped by 0 bases and J by 2 bases; unmatched bases: 8. The CDR3 is CASSVGTSGRSSTDTQYF. The CDR3 DNA is TGTGCCAGCAGCGTAGGGACTAGCGGGCGATCCTCCACAGATACGCAGTATTTT. Complete variable domain (other parts from reference TRBV9 and TRBJ2-3): DSGVTQTPKHLITATGQRVTLRCSPRSGDLSVYWYQQSLDQGLQFLIQYYNGEERAKGNILERFSAQQFPDLHSELNLSSLELGDSALYFCASSVGTSGRSSTDTQYFGPGTRLTVL.

This clone was counted once. The rearrangement joins TRBV28 to TRBJ2-7; 12 nucleotides line up with TRBD2. V was pared by 1 base and J by 6 bases, with 13 bases of the junction left unmatched. Per the germline V gene, CDR1 is MDHEN and CDR2 is SYDVKM. This CDR3 has 18 amino acids. The CDR3, as DNA: TGTGCCAGCAGTTTATCGGCTAGCGGGAGGGCCGCAAGGGGCGAGCAGTACTTC. Protein sequence: CASSLSASGRAARGEQYF. Filled out from reference TRBV28 and TRBJ2-7, the complete variable domain reads DVKVTQSSRYLVKRTGEKVFLECVQDMDHENMFWYRQDPGLGLRLIYFSYDVKMKEKGDIPEGYSVSREKKERFSLILESASTNQTSMYLCASSLSASGRAARGEQYFGPGTRLTVT.

This clone has more than one count but fewer than ten. The chain carries TRBV2 and TRBJ2-7; no clear D gene. CDR1 and CDR2 from the germline V gene are SNHLY and FYNNEI. CDR3 length equals 15 residues. Trimming took 5 bases from V and 0 from J, leaving 14 bases between them. The DNA of the CDR3 is TGTGCCAGCAGTTCAGGACGTAGGAGCTCCTACGAGCAGTACTTC. Protein: CASSSGRRSSYEQYF.

The chain has TRBV19 and TRBJ2-1; tentative D call: TRBD1 (5 bases). There are 11 residues in the CDR3. Per germline, CDR1 LNHDA and CDR2 SQIVND (reference sequence). V lost 7 bases to trimming and J lost 10 bases, with 11 bases between them. As DNA, the CDR3 is TGTGCCAGTACAGGGTTCCGGGAGCAGTTCTTC. Translated, it gives CASTGFREQFF.

J is TRBJ2-7 and V is TRBV5-1; maybe TRBD1 (5 bases). The CDR3 spans 13 residues. Trimming pared 4 bases from V and 4 bases from J, leaving 12 bases between. Germline assignment: CDR1 SGHRS and CDR2 YFSETQ. CDR3: CASSPDREYEQYF. The CDR3 DNA sequence: TGCGCCAGCAGCCCCGACAGAGAGTACGAGCAGTACTTC.

The chain joins TRBV6-7 to TRBJ1-5; D perhaps matches TRBD1 (6 bases). TRBV6-7 is treated as an ORF (open reading frame) with a function not yet certain. This CDR3 is 15 amino acids long. Trimming cost V 7 bases and J 3 bases, with 16 bases left between them. The CDR3: CASTPTGTYNQPQHF. CDR3 sequence (DNA): TGTGCCAGCACTCCCACCGGGACATACAATCAGCCCCAGCATTTT.

This chain links TRBV10-1 with TRBJ2-2, with D hard to call. CDR1 and CDR2 (germline): WNHNN, SYGVQD (reference sequence). V was cut by 6 bases and J by 3 bases, with 2 bases left in between. The CDR3 runs to 11 residues. CDR3 coding DNA: TGCGCCAGCAGCCACACCGGGGAGCTGTTTTTT. As protein: CASSHTGELFF.

This clone showed up just a few times. The chain links TRBV30 to TRBJ1-2, with 9 bases lining up with TRBD1. With V trimmed by 3 bases and J by 8 bases, 7 bases remained unmatched. The length of the CDR3 is 13 residues. CDR1 and CDR2 (germline): GTSNPN, SVGIG (reference sequence). The CDR3 region has the DNA TGTGCCTGGAGCTACAGGGGGCAGGAGGGCTACACCTTC. Its protein is CAWSYRGQEGYTF.

The V call is TRBV4-1, the J call TRBJ2-6; 9 bases fit TRBD1. J lost 2 bases, V lost 3 bases, and 8 bases had no gene match. This CDR3 has 18 amino acids. In germline, CDR1 is MGHRA, CDR2 YSYEKL. In nucleotides, the CDR3 is TGCGCCAGCAGCCAGACAAGGGACAGGGACGCTGGGGCCAACGTCCTGACTTTC. It encodes CASSQTRDRDAGANVLTF.

The chain combines TRBV6-4 with TRBJ1-1, with D maybe TRBD1 (5 bases). The CDR3 consists of 17 residues. Looked up from germline, CDR1 is MRHNA and CDR2 is SNTAGT. Trimming took off 6 bases at V and 4 bases at J, with 24 bases between the two ends. CDR3 region: CASSSSGAHPCGTEAFF. The CDR3 region has the DNA TGTGCCAGCAGCTCCTCCGGGGCTCACCCTTGCGGCACTGAAGCTTTCTTT.

V gene TRBV7-9 combines with J gene TRBJ2-1; D possibly corresponds to TRBD2 (5 bases). This CDR3 has 13 residues. Trimming shortened V by 10 bases and J by 5 bases, and 15 bases separated the two germline ends. Germline V gene lookup returns CDR1 SEHNR and CDR2 FQNEAQ (reference sequence). CDR3 amino acids: CATGEGFHNEQFF. CDR3 nucleotides: TGTGCCACCGGCGAGGGCTTCCACAATGAGCAGTTCTTC.